The 12 T cell receptor beta chains below come from one sample, sequenced in a study of blood T cell repertoires in COVID-19 (dated by TCRdb to the early 2020s). Library construction relied on the immunoSEQ multiplex PCR assay. TCRdb stores this immuneACCESS table with in-frame sequences only. Part of the clones is absent; in the studies checked, under half of the shortfall reflects unresolved V genes, and no reason is known for the rest. The sample table contains 75,000 to 100,000 clones; only one count was recorded for over 70% of them. The ten largest clones add up to roughly 4.4% of the sample. Sequencing used peripheral blood. The receptors were sampled from a man between 60 and 75 years old with acute or convalescent COVID-19.

This rearrangement joins TRBV6-4 to TRBJ2-2; D call uncertain. Germline V gene lookup returns CDR1 MRHNA and CDR2 SNTAGT. Trimming removed 4 bases at V and 8 bases at J, with 17 bases between. The CDR3 runs to 15 residues. The CDR3 here is CASSAQSVVTGELFF. In nucleotides, the CDR3 is TGTGCCAGCAGTGCCCAAAGCGTTGTGACTGGGGAGCTGTTTTTT.

The chain links TRBV14 to TRBJ2-7; possibly TRBD2 for D (6 bases). Germline loops: CDR1 SGHDN, CDR2 FVKESK. Trimming pared 5 bases from V and 3 bases from J, leaving 8 bases between. The CDR3 consists of 12 residues. CDR3 DNA: TGTGCCAGCAGCGGGGGAGGCTACGAGCAGTACTTC. Its translation: CASSGGGYEQYF.

This chain uses TRBV28 with TRBJ2-7, with D uncertain. Germline assignment: CDR1 MDHEN and CDR2 SYDVKM. Trimming removed 4 bases from V and 1 base from J, with 8 bases in between. There are 13 residues in the CDR3. The CDR3 protein is CASSYGGSYEQYF. The DNA for the CDR3 is TGTGCCAGCAGTTACGGCGGTTCCTACGAGCAGTACTTC.

The rearrangement joins TRBV19 to TRBJ2-5; the match to TRBD2 covers 14 bases. CDR3 size: 15 residues. Germline-derived CDR1 and CDR2 are LNHDA and SQIVND (reference sequence). This CDR3 is CSAGTSGGLGETQYF. The CDR3 nucleotides read TGTTCCGCCGGGACTAGCGGGGGTTTAGGAGAGACCCAGTACTTC.

The chain employs TRBV5-5 and TRBJ2-1, with 9 nucleotides matching TRBD1. Germline CDR1 is SGHKS and CDR2 is YYEKEE (reference sequence). This CDR3 spans 15 amino acids. The V and J ends lost 4 bases and 7 bases, in that order; junction bases with no gene match: 9. The CDR3 loop reads CASSPTGGALNEQFF. The CDR3 coding sequence is TGTGCCAGCAGCCCGACAGGGGGTGCCTTGAATGAGCAGTTCTTC.

This chain uses TRBV7-2 with TRBJ2-5; D is perhaps TRBD2 (5 bases). This CDR3 has 14 amino acids. Germline V gives CDR1 SGHTA, CDR2 FQGNSA. Trimming cost V 3 bases and J 5 bases, with 13 bases left between them. DNA for the CDR3: TGTGCCAGCAGCTTTCCGGGGTTTGGGGAGACCCAGTACTTC. It translates to CASSFPGFGETQYF.

V gene TRBV19 combines with J gene TRBJ2-6, with 11 bases aligning to TRBD1. The CDR3 is 16 residues long. The germline V gene encodes CDR1 LNHDA and CDR2 SQIVND (reference sequence). Losses at the gene ends were 7 bases for V and 2 bases for J; bases not matched to a gene: 4. CDR3 sequence: CASIGQGAPGANVLTF. CDR3 sequence (DNA): TGTGCCAGTATAGGACAGGGGGCGCCTGGGGCCAACGTCCTGACTTTC.

V gene TRBV28 combines with J gene TRBJ1-4; 7 bases align to TRBD1. Germline-derived CDR1 and CDR2 are MDHEN and SYDVKM. The CDR3 runs to 13 residues. With 6 bases clipped from V and 8 bases from J, the junction kept 6 bases outside the gene matches. As DNA, the CDR3 is TGTGCCAGCAGAAGACAGGGTGAAGAAAAACTGTTTTTT. Translating it yields CASRRQGEEKLFF. Full variable domain (remainder filled in from reference TRBV28 and TRBJ1-4): DVKVTQSSRYLVKRTGEKVFLECVQDMDHENMFWYRQDPGLGLRLIYFSYDVKMKEKGDIPEGYSVSREKKERFSLILESASTNQTSMYLCASRRQGEEKLFFGSGTQLSVL.

This clone has a handful of counts. V and J are TRBV10-3 and TRBJ2-1; a weak D match, TRBD2 (5 bases). Looked up from germline, CDR1 is ENHRY and CDR2 is SYGVKD. Between the trimmed V and J ends, which lost 4 bases and 12 bases, there was a span of 25 bases. This CDR3 has 16 amino acids. The CDR3 spells CAISGSSGSGSGGQFF. CDR3 coding DNA: TGTGCCATCAGTGGAAGTTCGGGATCGGGGAGCGGAGGGCAGTTCTTC.

The CDR3 DNA is TGTGCCAGCAGCTTCGACCGCGGGGGAAAAACCTACGAGCAGTACTTC. Protein: CASSFDRGGKTYEQYF. The chain combines TRBV5-8 with TRBJ2-7; TRBD2 aligns across 7 bases. Germline loops: CDR1 SGHTS, CDR2 YDEGEE. This CDR3 region has 16 residues. The trim removed 2 bases at V and 2 bases at J, leaving 10 bases unmatched.

The genes are TRBV24-1 and TRBJ2-5; possible D gene TRBD2, 7 bases. Germline assignment: CDR1 KGHDR and CDR2 SFDVKD. V gave up 3 bases and J gave up 5 bases, with 12 bases separating them. This CDR3 has 14 residues. CDR3 protein: CATSDTGGRETQYF. In nucleotides, the CDR3 is TGTGCCACCAGTGATACGGGGGGCCGGGAGACCCAGTACTTC.

The chain links TRBV5-6 to TRBJ1-5; possibly TRBD1 for D (5 bases). V was clipped by 4 bases and J by 0 bases, with 20 bases between them. The germline CDR1 and CDR2 sequences are SGHDT and YYEEEE. CDR3 size: 18 residues. The CDR3 loop reads CASSLRGVGRRSNQPQHF. DNA for the CDR3: TGTGCCAGCAGCCTCCGGGGGGTGGGCCGACGTAGCAATCAGCCCCAGCATTTT.